This TCR beta chain is drawn from a study of human T cells and chemical hapten exposure. Study background: Patches that contained 0.01% DPC were applied to the upper back and read at 6 days. The variation in per-sample TCR yields arose mainly from small differences in pooled library volumes. The study's findings and limits: Versus controls, expanded TCRs had significantly more large CDR3 similarity clusters.

Germline CDR1 reads GTSNPN; CDR2 reads SVGIG (reference sequence). This CDR3 comprises 13 residues. The V gene lost 7 bases and the J gene lost 4 bases, with 17 bases spanning the gap. Remarks on this clonotype: Its cognate antigen is unknown.

Time point indicated: patch test 2, 6 weeks after DPC sensitization. The treatment: therapeutic diphenylcyclopropenone sensitization with weekly scalp DPC. One entry per CDR3 protein results from TCRdb running MiXCR on the RACE reads. The data show 100,000 or so distinct CDR3 sequences, 8% to 13% seen once. Material: whole blood, obtained in connection with sensitization to the hapten diphenylcyclopropenone (DPC). The V call is TRBV30, the J call TRBJ2-7; D is unresolved. The TCR was taken from a man aged 40-49 years with alopecia areata. Some clones in this sample may be carry-over from other donors' samples. CDR3 DNA: TGTGCCTATAGAGGCATAGGGAAGTACGAGCAGTACTTC. This translates into CAYRGIGKYEQYF. Full variable domain (outside the CDR3, taken from reference TRBV30 and TRBJ2-7): SQTIHQWPATLVQPVGSPLSLECTVEGTSNPNLYWYRQAAGRGLQLLFYSVGIGQISSEVPQNLSASRPQDRQFILSSKKLLLSDSGFYLCAYRGIGKYEQYFGPGTRLTVT.